The present entry profiles one T cell receptor (beta chain) with its context. Living in 24 US areas, the participants were between about 18 and 100 years of age. Clinical history reported by participants formed the basis on which cohorts were assigned. Recovery among Cohort 3 donors was established by two negative PCRs, clearance, or symptom resolution. The data were obtained in a study of blood T cell repertoires in COVID-19. Germline V CDR1 and CDR2: KGHDR, SFDVKD. CDR3 length: 16 residues. Trimming stripped 2 bases from V and 3 bases from J, with 12 bases between. Authors' data handling: Amplification with reference gene primers provided the estimates of nucleated cell counts. Here immunoSEQ multiplex PCR was the method, and the copy in TCRdb shows in-frame clones only, minus some. That table furnishes V, J and clone size, whereas the DNA furnished D and trimming. Among 150,000 to 250,000 clones listed, roughly 87% were seen once.

The receptor comes from a woman aged 30 to 39 who had recovered from COVID-19. The sequencing input was PBMCs or T cells enriched from blood (not recorded which). The chain is built from TRBV24-1 and TRBJ2-2, with a weak D call TRBD1 (6 bases). The chain's CDR3 is CATSDSGTKYTGELFF. The DNA of the CDR3 is TGTGCCACCAGTGATTCCGGGACAAAGTACACCGGGGAGCTGTTTTTT.